The 32 T cell receptor beta chains below come from one sample, sequenced in a study of blood T cell repertoires in COVID-19 (dated by TCRdb to between 2020 and 2021). Receptor libraries were prepared by the immunoSEQ multiplex PCR assay. What TCRdb holds here is the immuneACCESS table cut down to in-frame rearrangements. Part of the clones is not present; checked against another copy, under half of the missing clones reflect an unresolved V gene, and the others are unexplained. The sample has 470,000 or so clones on record, around nine tenths of them singletons. Roughly 4.3% of the sample belongs to the ten largest clones. Material for sequencing was peripheral blood. The receptor source for this set is a woman aged 30 to 39 with acute or convalescent COVID-19.

The chain is built from TRBV21-1 and TRBJ1-1; the D call in the table, TRBD1, was not verified against the DNA. TRBV21-1 has pseudogene status. The CDR3 spans 15 residues. CDR3 sequence: CASSNRQGANTEAFF. CDR3 nucleotide sequence: TGTGCCAGCAGCAATCGACAGGGGGCGAACACTGAAGCTTTCTTT.

This chain's CDR3 is CASSAGGGNQPQHF. The CDR3 nucleotides are TGTGCCAGTAGTGCCGGGGGTGGCAATCAGCCCCAGCATTTT. The chain links TRBV19 to TRBJ1-5, with D tentatively TRBD1 (5 bases). The germline V gene encodes CDR1 LNHDA and CDR2 SQIVND (reference sequence). This CDR3 spans 14 amino acids. V shed 5 bases and J shed 2 bases, with 10 bases lying between them.

The V and J genes are TRBV5-6 and TRBJ1-6; D uncertain. V lost 1 base and J 0 bases, leaving 8 bases between the germline ends. This CDR3 comprises 16 residues. The germline CDR1 and CDR2 sequences are SGHDT and YYEEEE. This CDR3 reads CASSLRWSSYNSPLHF. The DNA for the CDR3 is TGTGCCAGCAGCTTGAGGTGGAGCTCCTATAATTCACCCCTCCACTTT.

The genes are TRBV10-1 and TRBJ2-3, with TRBD1 identical over 8 bases. Trimming took 3 bases from V and 3 from J; bases not matched to a gene: 8. The CDR3 consists of 16 residues. CDR1 WNHNN and CDR2 SYGVQD come from the germline V gene (reference sequence). In DNA, the CDR3 is TGCGCCAGCAGTGATGAACAGGGGGGATCGACAGATACGCAGTATTTT. Residues: CASSDEQGGSTDTQYF.

This sequence joins TRBV2 and TRBJ1-1, with 7 bases that match TRBD1. V dropped 4 bases and J dropped 5; count of bases not matched to a gene: 13. CDR1 is SNHLY and CDR2 is FYNNEI in the germline V gene. The CDR3 is 16 residues long. In nucleotides, the CDR3 is TGTGCCAGCAGTGCCCGACGACAGGGAATCGGTACTGAAGCTTTCTTT. It codes for CASSARRQGIGTEAFF.

The chain links TRBV6-5 to TRBJ2-3, with 13 bases aligning to TRBD2. Germline V CDR1 and CDR2: MNHEY, SVGAGI. The V and J ends lost 7 bases and 3 bases, in that order; junction bases with no gene match: 4. The CDR3 is made up of 15 amino acids. The chain's CDR3 is CASKLAGGPTDTQYF. The CDR3 coding sequence is TGTGCCAGCAAACTAGCGGGGGGGCCGACAGATACGCAGTATTTT.

About this clone: Other DNA sequences in the same sample also yield this CDR3. CDR3 in amino acids: CASSPGQGPYEQYF. The CDR3 bases are TGTGCCAGTAGTCCGGGACAGGGGCCCTACGAGCAGTACTTC. This chain links TRBV19 with TRBJ2-7, with 10 positions matching TRBD1. After removal of 5 bases from V and 2 bases from J, the junction contained 3 bases not matched to a gene. CDR1 LNHDA and CDR2 SQIVND come from the germline V gene (reference sequence). The CDR3 totals 14 residues.

CDR3: CASSDSRANTEAFF. In nucleotides, the CDR3 is TGTGCCAGCAGCGATTCCAGGGCGAACACTGAAGCTTTCTTT. The V and J genes are TRBV7-9 and TRBJ1-1, with D perhaps TRBD1 (5 bases). Trimming cost V 5 bases and J 1 base, with 11 bases left between them. In germline, CDR1 is SEHNR, CDR2 FQNEAQ (reference sequence). There are 14 residues in the CDR3.

The chain employs TRBV5-1 and TRBJ2-5, with TRBD2 matching 12 bases. The CDR3 covers 16 residues. The ends lost 4 bases at V and 4 bases at J; junction bases unmatched: 8. CDR1 and CDR2 (germline): SGHRS, YFSETQ. As DNA, the CDR3 is TGCGCCAGCAGCCGGTCTCTAGCGGGGGGGCCAGAGACCCAGTACTTC. Protein product: CASSRSLAGGPETQYF.

The rearrangement joins TRBV6-2 or TRBV6-3 to TRBJ1-5; D remains unclear. V lost 6 bases and J 1 base, leaving 10 bases between the germline ends. Germline V gene data show CDR1 as MNHEY and CDR2 as SVGEGT. The CDR3 loop spans 14 amino acids. The CDR3 nucleotides are TGTGCCAGCAGCAAACAGACAAGCAATCAGCCCCAGCATTTT. It is translated as CASSKQTSNQPQHF.

This sequence joins TRBV27 and TRBJ1-1; tentatively, D is TRBD1 (6 bases). CDR1 and CDR2 from the germline V gene are MNHEY and SMNVEV (reference sequence). V lost 3 bases to trimming and J lost 5 bases, with 13 bases between them. This CDR3 has 14 amino acids. Written as DNA, the CDR3 is TGTGCCAGCAGTTTGAAACAGGGCCGAACTGAAGCTTTCTTT. Translation: CASSLKQGRTEAFF.

V gene TRBV2 combines with J gene TRBJ1-2; a weak D match, TRBD1 (5 bases). Trimming took 4 bases from V and 7 from J, leaving 19 bases between them. Germline V gene data show CDR1 as SNHLY and CDR2 as FYNNEI. The CDR3 is 15 residues long. The CDR3 loop reads CASSGSGSIGVGYTF. CDR3 in DNA: TGTGCCAGCAGTGGCAGCGGGAGTATAGGGGTTGGCTACACCTTC.

The chain links TRBV28 to TRBJ1-1; 7 bases fit TRBD1. The CDR3 runs to 15 residues. V was pared by 4 bases and J by 8 bases, with 13 bases of the junction left unmatched. The germline V gene encodes CDR1 MDHEN and CDR2 SYDVKM. The CDR3 DNA follows: TGTGCCAGCAGTTCCTCCGGGACAGCCGGAAGAGAAGCTTTCTTT. It specifies CASSSSGTAGREAFF.

This chain uses TRBV5-8 with TRBJ1-5, with unresolved D. V was clipped by 5 bases and J by 6 bases, with 27 bases between them. Germline V gives CDR1 SGHTS, CDR2 YDEGEE. This CDR3 is 18 amino acids long. The CDR3 nucleotides are TGTGCCAGCAGACGACTCATCGGGGTTAGCCCTCGAATTCAGCCCCAGCATTTT. Protein product: CASRRLIGVSPRIQPQHF.

The chain recombines TRBV25-1 with TRBJ2-2, with TRBD1 matching 7 bases. The germline gives CDR1 MGHDK, CDR2 SYGVNS. This CDR3 has 14 amino acids. The V gene end was trimmed by 2 bases and the J gene end by 6 bases; junction bases not matched to a gene: 3. CDR3 nucleotide sequence: TGTGCCAGCAGTGAACTACAGGGGTCCGGGGAGCTGTTTTTT. Translating it yields CASSELQGSGELFF.

The rearrangement uses TRBV2 and TRBJ2-5; 9 bases line up with TRBD2. V shed 7 bases, J shed 3 bases, and the junction held 18 bases outside the gene matches. Germline V gene lookup returns CDR1 SNHLY and CDR2 FYNNEI. The CDR3 sequence is 18 residues long. CDR3 loop: CASTRTEMVAGVKETQYF. The CDR3 bases are TGTGCCAGCACCCGGACAGAGATGGTAGCGGGGGTGAAAGAGACCCAGTACTTC.

The CDR3 bases are TGTGCCAGCAGTAAGGGGGTGCAAGGAAACACCATATATTTT. It yields the protein CASSKGVQGNTIYF. V usage is TRBV25-1 and J usage is TRBJ1-3; perhaps TRBD1 as D (6 bases). Deletions cut 5 bases from V and 4 bases from J, with 12 bases between. This CDR3 has 14 residues. Germline V CDR1 and CDR2: MGHDK, SYGVNS.

The chain carries TRBV5-6 and TRBJ2-1; 10 bases line up with TRBD1. V lost 5 bases, J lost 5 bases, and 10 bases stayed unmatched. The V gene's germline CDR1 is SGHDT and CDR2 YYEEEE. CDR3 length: 16 amino acids. This chain's CDR3 is CASRSVVGTGDNEQFF. DNA for the CDR3: TGTGCCAGCAGATCTGTGGTCGGGACAGGGGACAATGAGCAGTTCTTC.

This chain connects TRBV4-1 to TRBJ2-7, with 9 bases that match TRBD1. V was pared by 3 bases and J by 4 bases, with 7 bases of the junction left unmatched. This CDR3 region has 15 residues. Germline V gene data show CDR1 as MGHRA and CDR2 as YSYEKL. This CDR3 reads CASSHRTGVMYEQYF. The CDR3 nucleotides are TGCGCCAGCAGCCACCGGACAGGGGTAATGTACGAGCAGTACTTC.

The chain couples TRBV7-3 to TRBJ2-1; 8 bases are shared with TRBD2. Germline V gene sequence: CDR1 SGHTA, CDR2 FQGTGA. This CDR3 region has 14 residues. V trimming: 8 bases; J trimming: 6 bases; junction bases outside the gene matches: 9. The CDR3 reads CASSPGGPRNEQFF. CDR3 bases: TGTGCCAGCTCTCCGGGGGGGCCTCGCAATGAGCAGTTCTTC.

The chain links TRBV4-1 to TRBJ2-7; perhaps TRBD1 as D (5 bases). Deletions cut 0 bases from V and 3 bases from J, with 6 bases between. Germline CDR1 and CDR2: MGHRA and YSYEKL. This CDR3 region has 13 residues. CDR3 nucleotides: TGCGCCAGCAGCCAAGAGACAGACTACGAGCAGTACTTC. It is translated as CASSQETDYEQYF.

This clone was seen a few times. The V gene is TRBV7-3, the J gene TRBJ2-3; 7 bases align to TRBD1. Germline V CDR1 and CDR2: SGHTA, FQGTGA. Trimming at V came to 4 bases and at J to 5 bases, leaving 9 bases not matched to a gene. CDR3 length: 15 residues. The DNA for the CDR3 is TGTGCCAGCAGCTCGTCCCGGGACAGTCTAGATACGCAGTATTTT. Protein product: CASSSSRDSLDTQYF.

This chain joins TRBV5-1 and TRBJ1-5; weak D call: TRBD1 (6 bases). This CDR3 has 15 residues. Germline loops: CDR1 SGHRS, CDR2 YFSETQ. Trimming shortened V by 0 bases and J by 9 bases, and 16 bases separated the two germline ends. CDR3 protein: CASSLGQENIPPQHF. The DNA for the CDR3 is TGCGCCAGCAGCTTGGGACAGGAGAATATTCCGCCCCAGCATTTT.

The rearrangement uses TRBV6-5 and TRBJ2-5, with 7 bases fitting TRBD2. The length of the CDR3 is 14 residues. J lost 5 bases, V lost 0 bases, and 3 bases had no gene match. The germline V gene has CDR1 MNHEY and CDR2 SVGAGI. CDR3 residues: CASSYSKGGETQYF. The CDR3 bases are TGTGCCAGCAGTTACTCAAAGGGAGGGGAGACCCAGTACTTC.

V gene TRBV12-5 combines with J gene TRBJ2-2, with D possibly TRBD2 on 5 matching bases. The CDR3 covers 14 residues. Germline values: CDR1 LGHNT, CDR2 FRNRAP. V was cut by 6 bases and J by 7 bases, with 15 bases left in between. The CDR3 nucleotides read TGTGCTAGTGGCCCGGGCCACGGGGACGGGGAGCTGTTTTTT. Translation: CASGPGHGDGELFF.

The rearrangement uses TRBV4-1 and TRBJ2-1; 7 nucleotides line up with TRBD1. Germline CDR1 MGHRA, CDR2 YSYEKL. V was clipped by 1 base and J by 7 bases; unmatched bases: 10. The length of the CDR3 is 16 residues. CDR3 region: CASSQGRQGKGNEQFF. The DNA of the CDR3 is TGCGCCAGCAGCCAAGGCCGACAGGGAAAAGGGAATGAGCAGTTCTTC.

CDR3 sequence reads: CASSLWSRNTEAFF. The CDR3 DNA reads as TGTGCCAGCAGCTTATGGAGCCGAAACACTGAAGCTTTCTTT. This chain uses TRBV13 with TRBJ1-1; D is uncertain. This CDR3 region has 14 residues. Germline V CDR1 and CDR2: PRHDT, FYEKMQ (reference sequence). With 2 bases removed from V and 2 bases from J, the gap between germline ends came to 9 bases. Drawing the rest from reference TRBV13 and TRBJ1-1, the complete variable domain is AAGVIQSPRHLIKEKRETATLKCYPIPRHDTVYWYQQGPGQDPQFLISFYEKMQSDKGSIPDRFSAQQFSDYHSELNMSSLELGDSALYFCASSLWSRNTEAFFGQGTRLTVV.

The V and J genes are TRBV3-1 (or the pseudogene TRBV3-2) and TRBJ2-1; TRBD2 might be the D (5 bases). This CDR3 comprises 18 residues. Germline assignment: CDR1 LGHDT and CDR2 YNNKEL (reference sequence). Trimming removed 6 bases from V and 0 bases from J, with 21 bases in between. The DNA for the CDR3 is TGTGCCAGCAGTCAAACTTCGGGCCTTCGGGGCTCCTACAATGAGCAGTTCTTC. Translation gives CASSQTSGLRGSYNEQFF.

This clone was observed once. The V call is TRBV28, the J call TRBJ2-1; 10 positions match TRBD2. CDR1 and CDR2 (germline): MDHEN, SYDVKM. With 4 bases clipped from V and 9 bases from J, the junction kept 12 bases outside the gene matches. The CDR3 extends over 16 amino acids. As DNA, the CDR3 is TGTGCCAGCAGTTCCATATTAGCGGGGGGATTCGGTGAGCAGTTCTTC. Translating gives CASSSILAGGFGEQFF.

The CDR3 DNA sequence: TGTGCCAGCACCAGCGGGGGGGCGGGTAGAGATACGCAGTATTTT. As protein: CASTSGGAGRDTQYF. V gene TRBV28 combines with J gene TRBJ2-3; 10 bases match TRBD2. CDR1 and CDR2 from the germline V gene are MDHEN and SYDVKM. This CDR3 spans 15 amino acids. The trim removed 7 bases at V and 5 bases at J, leaving 9 bases unmatched. Using reference TRBV28 and TRBJ2-3 for the parts outside the CDR3, the full variable domain is DVKVTQSSRYLVKRTGEKVFLECVQDMDHENMFWYRQDPGLGLRLIYFSYDVKMKEKGDIPEGYSVSREKKERFSLILESASTNQTSMYLCASTSGGAGRDTQYFGPGTRLTVL.

The gene calls are TRBV28 and TRBJ2-2; TRBD1 matches 9 bases. Germline-derived CDR1 and CDR2 are MDHEN and SYDVKM. V was pared by 6 bases and J by 7 bases, with 21 bases of the junction left unmatched. This CDR3 is 19 amino acids long. The CDR3: CASSIPGQGVPGDIGELFF. DNA for the CDR3: TGTGCCAGCAGCATACCGGGACAGGGAGTCCCGGGGGACATCGGGGAGCTGTTTTTT.

The V gene is TRBV29-1, the J gene TRBJ2-4; possible D gene TRBD1, 6 bases. Between the trimmed V and J ends, which lost 3 bases and 7 bases, there was a span of 7 bases. CDR1 and CDR2 from the germline V gene are SQVTM and ANQGSEA. The length of the CDR3 is 11 residues. The CDR3 protein is CSVEQGNIQYF. The CDR3 nucleotides are TGCAGCGTTGAGCAGGGGAACATTCAGTACTTC. The complete variable domain, with remaining parts taken from reference TRBV29-1 and TRBJ2-4, reads SAVISQKPSRDICQRGTSLTIQCQVDSQVTMMFWYRQQPGQSLTLIATANQGSEATYESGFVIDKFPISRPNLTFSTLTVSNMSPEDSSIYLCSVEQGNIQYFGAGTRLSVL.